This T cell receptor beta chain emerged from a study of OX40 agonist ivuxolimab in advanced cancers. Data came from immunoSEQ multiplex PCR; TCRdb stores just in-frame clones and leaves some out. The sample has under 50,000 clones; about 85% are singletons. The CDR3 is 17 amino acids. CDR1 and CDR2 from the germline V gene are SGHDT and YYEEEE. With 0 bases removed from V and 0 bases from J, the gap between germline ends came to 10 bases. The receptor was derived from an adult with an advanced solid tumor such as melanoma, head and neck, liver or kidney cancer. The source was CD4+ or CD8+ T cells sorted from blood, collected in a trial of the OX40 agonist ivuxolimab. This chain uses TRBV5-6 with TRBJ2-6; D is uncertain. This CDR3 is CASSLESTSSGANVLTF. The CDR3 DNA follows: TGTGCCAGCAGCTTGGAGAGCACCTCCTCTGGGGCCAACGTCCTGACTTTC. Supplemented by reference TRBV5-6 and TRBJ2-6, the full variable domain reads DAGVTQSPTHLIKTRGQQVTLRCSPKSGHDTVSWYQQALGQGPQFIFQYYEEEERQRGNFPDRFSGHQFPNYSSELNVNALLLGDSALYLCASSLESTSSGANVLTFGAGSRLTVL.